Below, one T cell receptor (beta chain) is given with its context. Its antigen is undetermined. Between about 2.24 and 4.92 ug genomic DNA went in, equal for pairs. Libraries were prepared by immunoSEQ multiplex PCR; TCRdb keeps only in-frame clonotypes and omits some of them. The sample includes thousands of clones, roughly 91% of them seen just once. This entry is derived from a study of T cells in lung cancer brain metastases. On the study more broadly: No interval therapy was given to about 90% of the roughly 20 patients. A median roughly 350 days separated primary and brain metastasis sampling.

General study results and limits: Few clones were shared between paired lesions (mean Morisita approximately 0.25); most were lesion-specific.

The trim removed 2 bases at V and 3 bases at J, leaving 5 bases unmatched. This CDR3 region has 15 residues. Germline CDR1 is MDHEN and CDR2 is SYDVKM. Sequencing was carried out using tumor tissue from the primary lung tumor. This chain connects TRBV28 to TRBJ2-3, with 7 positions matching TRBD2. This TCR derives from a woman under 40 with non-small cell lung cancer. As DNA, the CDR3 is TGTGCCAGCAGTTTACCCAGGACTAGTACAGATACGCAGTATTTT. This codes for CASSLPRTSTDTQYF. Together with reference TRBV28 and TRBJ2-3, the CDR3 gives the full variable domain: DVKVTQSSRYLVKRTGEKVFLECVQDMDHENMFWYRQDPGLGLRLIYFSYDVKMKEKGDIPEGYSVSREKKERFSLILESASTNQTSMYLCASSLPRTSTDTQYFGPGTRLTVL.